Sequencing of this T cell receptor beta chain was carried out in a study of CD8+ T cells in alopecia areata. This CDR3 is built from 15 residues. V lost 6 bases and J lost 4; bases outside the gene matches: 10. Germline V gives CDR1 SGHDT, CDR2 YYEEEE. TCR sequencing used cDNA made by reverse transcription of extracted RNA. Libraries were prepared by immunoSEQ multiplex PCR; TCRdb keeps only in-frame clonotypes and omits some of them. The table lists approximately 180,000 clones, 50% to 75% of them singletons. This clone was detected a few times. Stated treatment: oral pan-JAK inhibitor, 5-10 mg twice daily.

The clonotype was recovered from a human donor with alopecia areata. Sequenced material: CD4+ T cells sorted from blood, taken at week 56, from a patient treated with tofacitinib. The chain couples TRBV5-6 to TRBJ2-3; 8 nucleotides line up with TRBD1. CDR3 amino acids: CASNRQGRLSDTQYF. The CDR3 DNA reads TGTGCCAGCAACCGACAGGGGCGTTTATCAGATACGCAGTATTTT.